This entry describes one T cell receptor (beta chain). Its target is not known. The sample's time point: week 5, during vaccination. Vaccine doses each comprised 300 ug of mutant IDH1 20-mer peptide, with topical imiquimod. The donors' diagnosis was new WHO grade 3 or 4 astrocytoma that was IDH1-mutant and ATRX-lost. The data were taken from a study of a mutant IDH1 vaccine in newly diagnosed glioma. Sequenced by immunoSEQ multiplex PCR; TCRdb stores in-frame clones only, minus some. The data show 30,000 to 40,000 clones, about four fifths seen once. Germline CDR1 and CDR2: SNHLY and FYNNEI. V lost 2 bases, J lost 0 bases, and 20 bases lay in between. The CDR3 totals 18 residues.

The sequence was obtained from a man in his thirties or forties with glioma. Specimen: PBMCs, collected from a glioma patient whose treatment included an IDH1 peptide vaccine. The chain joins TRBV2 to TRBJ2-7; D possibly uses TRBD1 or TRBD2 (6 bases each). The CDR3 sequence: CASSEPRGRPLNSYEQYF. The CDR3 DNA is TGTGCCAGCAGTGAACCCCGGGGGCGGCCCCTGAACTCCTACGAGCAGTACTTC. Looking up the rest from reference TRBV2 and TRBJ2-7 gives the full variable domain: EPEVTQTPSHQVTQMGQEVILRCVPISNHLYFYWYRQILGQKVEFLVSFYNNEISEKSEIFDDQFSVERPDGSNFTLKIRSTKLEDSAMYFCASSEPRGRPLNSYEQYFGPGTRLTVT.